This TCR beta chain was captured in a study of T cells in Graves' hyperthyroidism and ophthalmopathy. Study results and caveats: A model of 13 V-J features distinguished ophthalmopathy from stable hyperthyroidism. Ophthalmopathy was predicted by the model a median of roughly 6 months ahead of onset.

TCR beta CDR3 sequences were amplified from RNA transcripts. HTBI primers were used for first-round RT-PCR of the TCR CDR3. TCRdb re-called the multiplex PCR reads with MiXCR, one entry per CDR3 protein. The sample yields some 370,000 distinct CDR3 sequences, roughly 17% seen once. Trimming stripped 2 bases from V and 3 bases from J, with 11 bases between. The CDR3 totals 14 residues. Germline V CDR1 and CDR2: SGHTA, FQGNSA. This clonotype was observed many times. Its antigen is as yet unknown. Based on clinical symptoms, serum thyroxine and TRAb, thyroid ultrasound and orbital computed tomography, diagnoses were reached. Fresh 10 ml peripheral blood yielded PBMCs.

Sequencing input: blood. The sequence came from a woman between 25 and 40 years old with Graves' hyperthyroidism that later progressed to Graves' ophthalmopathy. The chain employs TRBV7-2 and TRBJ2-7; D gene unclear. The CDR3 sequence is CASSLQTGNYEQYF. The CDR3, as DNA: TGTGCCAGCAGCTTACAAACGGGTAACTACGAGCAGTACTTC.